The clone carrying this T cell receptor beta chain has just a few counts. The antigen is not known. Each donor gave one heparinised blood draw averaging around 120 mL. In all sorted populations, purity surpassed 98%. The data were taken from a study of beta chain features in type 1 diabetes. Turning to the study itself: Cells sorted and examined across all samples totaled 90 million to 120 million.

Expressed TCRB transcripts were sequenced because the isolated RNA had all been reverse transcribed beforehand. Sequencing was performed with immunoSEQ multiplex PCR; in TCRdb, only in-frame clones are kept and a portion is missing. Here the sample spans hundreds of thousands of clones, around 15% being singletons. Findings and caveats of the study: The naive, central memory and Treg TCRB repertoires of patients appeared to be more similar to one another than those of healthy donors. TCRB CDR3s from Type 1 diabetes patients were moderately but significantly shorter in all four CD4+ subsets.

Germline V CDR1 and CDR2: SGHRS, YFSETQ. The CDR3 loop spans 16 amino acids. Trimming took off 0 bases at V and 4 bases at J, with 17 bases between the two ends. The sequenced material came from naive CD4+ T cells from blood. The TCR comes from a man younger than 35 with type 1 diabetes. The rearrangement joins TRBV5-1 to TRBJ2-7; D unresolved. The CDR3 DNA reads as TGCGCCAGCAGCTTGGACGGGCCGGCTAGTGGTTACGAGCAGTACTTC. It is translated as CASSLDGPASGYEQYF.